This TCR beta chain originates from a study of T-cell reconstitution after alpha-beta-depleted transplantation in children. TCRbeta library preparation incorporated unique molecular identifiers. TCRdb re-derived calls from the PCR reads in MiXCR, one entry per CDR3 protein. The table includes hundreds of thousands of distinct CDR3 sequences, more than 9% detected once. The CDR3 sequence is 12 residues long. Per germline, CDR1 SGHAT and CDR2 FQNNGV. V lost 5 bases, J lost 9 bases, and 14 bases lay in between. This TCR derives from a child younger than 10 with inherited bone marrow failure, due to receive a stem cell transplant. The gene calls are TRBV11-2 and TRBJ2-7; D gene uncertain. This material consisted of PBMCs, taken before TCRalphabeta/CD19-depleted stem cell transplant. Written as DNA, the CDR3 is TGTGCCAGCAGCCCCCGTGCAGGCGGGCAGTACTTC. This codes for CASSPRAGGQYF.